The clone carrying this TCR beta chain was seen once. Its target is not known. This entry is derived from a study of shared clonotypes between healthy human individuals. DNA at roughly 0.2 ug, 30,000 or so T cell genomes, went into sorted-subset replicate PCRs. Clones were sequenced by immunoSEQ multiplex PCR, and TCRdb holds only the in-frame ones, with some missing. The repertoire has more than 2 million clones, roughly 95% of them found once; the top ten carry over 0.1%. Study-level points and caveats: It was only blood that was sampled, and tissue repertoires likely differ.

The source material was naive CD4+ T cells sorted from blood. Subset denoted: CD45RA+ positively selected. The sequence was collected from a man between 18 and 35 years old in good health.

CDR3 protein: CASSLQDTLSQYF. In nucleotides, the CDR3 is TGTGCCAGCAGCTTGCAGGACACCCTTAGTCAGTATTTT. The chain employs TRBV5-4 and TRBJ2-3, with D possibly matching TRBD1 (5 bases). The CDR3 extends over 13 amino acids. Germline CDR1 is SGHNT and CDR2 is YYREEE (reference sequence). The V end lost 1 base, the J end lost 12 bases, and 15 bases lay between the germline ends.